These 32 T cell receptor beta chains were all obtained from the same sample, sequenced in a study of T cells in narcolepsy. The protocol was immunoSEQ multiplex PCR, while the TCRdb copy is restricted to in-frame clones and leaves out a portion. In the table there are 12,000 or so clones, about 93% of which are singletons. The sample comprised CD45RA- memory CD4+ T cells from PBMCs. These receptors all come from a human donor with narcolepsy.

The J gene is TRBJ1-2, the V gene TRBV29-1, with D unclear. V lost 4 bases to trimming and J lost 2 bases, with 17 bases between them. Per the germline V gene, CDR1 is SQVTM and CDR2 is ANQGSEA. The CDR3 contains 15 residues. CDR3 in amino acids: CSVADFRASNYGYTF. In DNA form, the CDR3 reads TGCAGCGTTGCGGACTTTCGCGCATCGAACTATGGCTACACCTTC.

The rearrangement joins TRBV4-2 to TRBJ2-7; 11 positions agree with TRBD2. Unmatched junction bases numbered 10, after V lost 3 bases and J lost 6 bases. Germline values: CDR1 LGHNA, CDR2 YNFKEQ. This CDR3 spans 16 amino acids. CDR3: CASSQSLSGGAGEQYF. The CDR3, as DNA: TGTGCCAGCAGCCAGAGTCTTAGCGGGGGGGCTGGCGAGCAGTACTTC.

The rearrangement links TRBV7-3 to TRBJ2-2; 8 positions match TRBD1. V dropped 5 bases and J dropped 4; count of bases not matched to a gene: 12. CDR3 length: 17 residues. Germline V lookup: CDR1 SGHTA, CDR2 FQGTGA. The CDR3, as DNA: TGTGCCAGCAGCCCCCCAGCCGGACAGGGATTCACCGGGGAGCTGTTTTTT. Its translation: CASSPPAGQGFTGELFF.

This chain joins TRBV6-1 and TRBJ1-5, with a possible D match to TRBD1 (6 bases). Germline loops: CDR1 MNHNS, CDR2 SASEGT. This CDR3 comprises 15 residues. Trimming removed 6 bases at V and 7 bases at J, with 19 bases between. The DNA for the CDR3 is TGTGCCAGCAGAGGGGTAGGGGGTGGGGTGCAGCCCCAGCATTTT. Residues: CASRGVGGGVQPQHF.

This chain joins TRBV15 and TRBJ2-1; 11 nucleotides align to TRBD2. Germline trimming cut 0 bases from V and 10 bases from J; bases unmatched to any gene: 5. From germline, CDR1 is LNHNV and CDR2 YYDKDF (reference sequence). This CDR3 spans 15 amino acids. The DNA for the CDR3 is TGTGCCACCAGCAGAGATTTAGCGGGGGGGCGGGAGCAGTTCTTC. It translates to CATSRDLAGGREQFF.

V gene TRBV30 combines with J gene TRBJ2-1; 7 nucleotides line up with TRBD2. Germline CDR1 is GTSNPN and CDR2 is SVGIG (reference sequence). This CDR3 spans 14 amino acids. Losses at the gene ends were 2 bases for V and 15 bases for J; bases not matched to a gene: 16. The CDR3 region is CAWSNKGGLGHVFF. The CDR3 DNA follows: TGTGCCTGGAGTAATAAAGGCGGACTAGGGCACGTGTTCTTC.

This chain joins TRBV30 and TRBJ1-1; weak D call: TRBD1 (5 bases). Germline V gene lookup returns CDR1 GTSNPN and CDR2 SVGIG (reference sequence). V was cut by 1 base and J by 2 bases, with 8 bases left in between. The CDR3 extends over 13 amino acids. CDR3 residues: CAWSETVNTEAFF. DNA of the CDR3: TGTGCCTGGAGTGAGACAGTAAACACTGAAGCTTTCTTT.

The chain carries TRBV9 and TRBJ2-7; the D call may be TRBD1 or TRBD2 (5 bases each). Per the germline V gene, CDR1 is SGDLS and CDR2 is YYNGEE. CDR3 size: 15 residues. V lost 0 bases and J 8 bases, leaving 18 bases between the germline ends. The CDR3 region is CASSVAEGDGFQQYF. The DNA for the CDR3 is TGTGCCAGCAGCGTAGCTGAAGGGGACGGATTTCAGCAGTACTTC.

The chain uses TRBV6-5 and TRBJ2-1; D gene uncertain. CDR3 length equals 11 residues. Trimming took off 6 bases at V and 11 bases at J, with 11 bases between the two ends. Germline lookup yields CDR1 MNHEY and CDR2 SVGAGI. The CDR3 DNA is TGTGCCAGCAGGCCGATGGGGAAGCAGTTCTTC. Residues: CASRPMGKQFF.

V usage is TRBV29-1 and J usage is TRBJ2-4; D is undetermined. The V gene lost 4 bases and the J gene lost 7 bases, with 11 bases spanning the gap. The CDR3 is 12 amino acids. Germline CDR1 SQVTM, CDR2 ANQGSEA. CDR3 sequence: CSVGDLGNIQYF. DNA of the CDR3: TGCAGCGTTGGAGACCTTGGTAACATTCAGTACTTC.

The rearrangement joins TRBV29-1 to TRBJ2-6; D gene uncertain. Trimming cost V 4 bases and J 0 bases, with 4 bases left between them. The CDR3 is made up of 13 amino acids. Germline-derived CDR1 and CDR2 are SQVTM and ANQGSEA. The CDR3 bases are TGCAGCGTTGGTGACTCTGGGGCCAACGTCCTGACTTTC. This sequence encodes CSVGDSGANVLTF.

J is TRBJ1-2 and V is TRBV19, with TRBD1 matching 7 bases. The CDR3 runs 15 residues. V trimming: 7 bases; J trimming: 4 bases; junction bases outside the gene matches: 12. Germline V gene lookup returns CDR1 LNHDA and CDR2 SQIVND (reference sequence). For the CDR3, the DNA is TGTGCCAGTACTGACCCTCCGACAGGGACCTATGGCTACACCTTC. Amino acids: CASTDPPTGTYGYTF.

This rearrangement joins TRBV7-6 to TRBJ2-5; TRBD2 matches 15 bases. This CDR3 is 19 amino acids long. Germline V gene data show CDR1 as SGHVS and CDR2 as FNYEAQ. With V trimmed by 5 bases and J by 2 bases, 12 bases remained unmatched. CDR3: CASSIMPGLAGGPQETQYF. In DNA form, the CDR3 reads TGTGCCAGCAGCATTATGCCGGGACTAGCGGGAGGCCCTCAAGAGACCCAGTACTTC.

This chain uses TRBV27 with TRBJ1-3; 9 nucleotides align to TRBD1. CDR1 and CDR2 from the germline V gene are MNHEY and SMNVEV (reference sequence). This CDR3 is 13 amino acids long. V shed 8 bases and J 7 bases; nucleotides not matched to a gene: 6. The CDR3 reads CASASGQGNTIYF. The CDR3 coding sequence is TGTGCCAGCGCATCCGGACAGGGGAACACCATATATTTT.

The chain has TRBV5-6 and TRBJ1-2; D ambiguous. Germline lookup yields CDR1 SGHDT and CDR2 YYEEEE. The CDR3 covers 12 residues. The V and J ends lost 0 bases and 4 bases respectively, with 4 bases between them. The CDR3 here is CASSLGSYGYTF. Written as DNA, the CDR3 is TGTGCCAGCAGCTTGGGGAGCTATGGCTACACCTTC.

The V gene is TRBV7-2, the J gene TRBJ2-1; D is perhaps TRBD2 (6 bases). The V gene lost 0 bases and the J gene lost 2 bases, with 8 bases spanning the gap. This CDR3 comprises 15 residues. CDR1 is SGHTA and CDR2 is FQGNSA in the germline V gene. The chain's CDR3 is CASSLAGGTYNEQFF. CDR3 nucleotide sequence: TGTGCCAGCAGCTTAGCCGGGGGAACCTACAATGAGCAGTTCTTC. Using reference TRBV7-2 and TRBJ2-1 for the parts outside the CDR3, the full variable domain is GAGVSQSPSNKVTEKGKDVELRCDPISGHTALYWYRQSLGQGLEFLIYFQGNSAPDKSGLPSDRFSAERTGGSVSTLTIQRTQQEDSAVYLCASSLAGGTYNEQFFGPGTRLTVL.

The chain is built from TRBV28 and TRBJ1-2, with TRBD1 identical over 8 bases. CDR1 and CDR2 (germline): MDHEN, SYDVKM. V was pared by 6 bases and J by 5 bases, with 5 bases of the junction left unmatched. The CDR3 is 13 residues long. Written as DNA, the CDR3 is TGTGCCAGCAGGGCCGGGACAGGATATGGCTACACCTTC. Translation gives CASRAGTGYGYTF.

This clone showed up just once. The CDR3: CASSPTTGTYEQYF. The CDR3 coding sequence is TGTGCCAGCAGCCCAACTACAGGGACCTACGAGCAGTACTTC. The chain combines TRBV11-2 with TRBJ2-7; D is possibly TRBD1 (6 bases). V dropped 5 bases and J dropped 2 bases, with 13 bases sitting between them. The CDR3 contains 14 residues. Germline V gives CDR1 SGHAT, CDR2 FQNNGV.

V usage is TRBV6-6 and J usage is TRBJ2-2; 11 bases match TRBD2. V lost 6 bases, J lost 4 bases, and 4 bases stayed unmatched. The CDR3 has 15 amino acids. From germline, CDR1 is MNHNY and CDR2 SVGAGI (reference sequence). The CDR3 protein is CASRGTSGSTGELFF. The CDR3 bases are TGTGCCAGCAGAGGGACTAGCGGTTCCACCGGGGAGCTGTTTTTT.

CDR3 sequence: CASSVHRDYAGTEAFF. The CDR3 bases are TGCGCCAGCAGCGTTCACAGGGACTATGCTGGCACTGAAGCTTTCTTT. This sequence joins TRBV5-1 and TRBJ1-1, with TRBD1 as a possible D gene (6 bases). CDR3 length: 16 residues. Germline CDR1 and CDR2: SGHRS and YFSETQ. V shed 4 bases and J shed 4 bases, with 20 bases lying between them.

The genes are TRBV14 and TRBJ2-1; 8 bases agree with TRBD2. Trimming cost V 0 bases and J 7 bases; bases outside gene matches: 8. The CDR3 spans 16 residues. Germline V gene sequence: CDR1 SGHDN, CDR2 FVKESK. Here the CDR3 reads CASSQDIPSGWNEQFF. As DNA, the CDR3 is TGTGCCAGCAGCCAAGATATACCTAGCGGGTGGAATGAGCAGTTCTTC.

This chain joins TRBV20-1 and TRBJ1-2; 11 nucleotides align to TRBD1. The germline CDR1 and CDR2 sequences are DFQATT and SNEGSKA (reference sequence). Trimming at V came to 5 bases and at J to 8 bases, leaving 1 base not matched to a gene. This CDR3 is built from 11 residues. Here the CDR3 reads CSAGTGGGYTF. For the CDR3, the DNA is TGCAGTGCTGGGACAGGGGGAGGCTACACCTTC.

The chain uses TRBV5-6 and TRBJ2-1; unclear D gene. CDR1 is SGHDT, CDR2 YYEEEE, per germline. The CDR3 is 14 amino acids. V lost 6 bases and J lost 4, with 14 bases in between. The CDR3 DNA follows: TGTGCCAGCAACCTATGGCGGTCGTACAATGAGCAGTTCTTC. Amino acids: CASNLWRSYNEQFF.

The rearrangement joins TRBV11-3 to TRBJ2-3; 8 positions agree with TRBD2. The V and J ends lost 6 bases and 1 base, in that order; junction bases with no gene match: 6. Germline-derived CDR1 and CDR2 are SGHNT and YENEEA. The CDR3 spans 15 residues. The CDR3 region is CASRLGLDGTDTQYF. The CDR3 DNA is TGTGCCAGCAGATTGGGACTAGACGGCACAGATACGCAGTATTTT.

V usage is TRBV18 and J usage is TRBJ1-2; 8 bases are a match to TRBD1. Germline CDR1 and CDR2: KGHSH and LQKENI. The CDR3 has 15 amino acids. Trimming removed 0 bases from V and 6 bases from J; junction bases left unmatched: 6. This CDR3 is CASSPPSTGADGYTF. The CDR3 nucleotides are TGTGCCAGCTCACCACCTTCGACAGGGGCCGATGGCTACACCTTC.

The chain links TRBV19 to TRBJ2-1; 8 bases match TRBD2. V shed 5 bases, J shed 9 bases, and the junction held 12 bases outside the gene matches. The length of the CDR3 is 15 residues. Germline CDR1 is LNHDA and CDR2 is SQIVND (reference sequence). The CDR3 DNA follows: TGTGCCAGTAGTGTCGCCAGCGGGAGTATCGGTGAGCAGTTCTTC. Translating gives CASSVASGSIGEQFF.

The V gene is TRBV15, the J gene TRBJ1-5, with D tentatively TRBD1 (6 bases). The CDR3 runs to 16 residues. Trimming stripped 5 bases from V and 6 bases from J, with 20 bases between. CDR1 and CDR2 (germline): LNHNV, YYDKDF (reference sequence). Written as DNA, the CDR3 is TGTGCCACCAGCGGAACACAGGGCAGGATGACTCAGCCCCAGCATTTT. Residues: CATSGTQGRMTQPQHF.

The chain recombines TRBV30 with TRBJ1-1; D call uncertain. The CDR3 has 15 residues. The V gene's germline CDR1 is GTSNPN and CDR2 SVGIG (reference sequence). V was trimmed by 4 bases and J by 1 base, leaving 16 bases between them. The CDR3 DNA follows: TGTGCCTGGATTTGGGGTGGCGTAGCGAACACTGAAGCTTTCTTT. Its protein product is CAWIWGGVANTEAFF. The complete variable domain, with remaining parts taken from reference TRBV30 and TRBJ1-1, reads SQTIHQWPATLVQPVGSPLSLECTVEGTSNPNLYWYRQAAGRGLQLLFYSVGIGQISSEVPQNLSASRPQDRQFILSSKKLLLSDSGFYLCAWIWGGVANTEAFFGQGTRLTVV.

This rearrangement joins TRBV30 to TRBJ1-6; the D gene is possibly TRBD1 (5 bases). This CDR3 has 12 residues. Trimming left V 4 bases short and J 7 bases short, with 8 bases between. Germline CDR1 reads GTSNPN; CDR2 reads SVGIG (reference sequence). In DNA form, the CDR3 reads TGTGCCTGGATAGAGGGGAATTCACCCCTCCACTTT. Its protein is CAWIEGNSPLHF. Full variable domain (remainder filled in from reference TRBV30 and TRBJ1-6): SQTIHQWPATLVQPVGSPLSLECTVEGTSNPNLYWYRQAAGRGLQLLFYSVGIGQISSEVPQNLSASRPQDRQFILSSKKLLLSDSGFYLCAWIEGNSPLHFGNGTRLTVT.

The J gene is TRBJ1-2, the V gene TRBV10-3; D is perhaps TRBD1 (5 bases). Germline CDR1 is ENHRY and CDR2 is SYGVKD. The CDR3 length is 14 residues. V lost 5 bases to trimming and J lost 4 bases, with 14 bases between them. CDR3 amino acids: CAISHGAPLYGYTF. For the CDR3, the DNA is TGTGCCATCAGTCACGGGGCCCCACTCTATGGCTACACCTTC.

This clone was seen more than once but under ten times. The chain joins TRBV2 to TRBJ1-1; D might be TRBD1 (5 bases). Trimming took off 6 bases at V and 7 bases at J, with 15 bases between the two ends. The CDR3 totals 13 residues. Germline CDR1 SNHLY, CDR2 FYNNEI. CDR3 bases: TGTGCCAGCAGAGCCTACCGGGACGGTGAAGCTTTCTTT. Amino acids: CASRAYRDGEAFF.

The rearrangement joins TRBV18 to TRBJ1-3, with D perhaps matching TRBD1 (6 bases). In germline, CDR1 is KGHSH, CDR2 LQKENI. The V end lost 3 bases, the J end lost 3 bases, and 18 bases lay between the germline ends. The CDR3 is 17 amino acids. CDR3 sequence: CASSPRPTGTRGNTIYF. In nucleotides, the CDR3 is TGTGCCAGCTCACCCCGACCCACCGGGACACGTGGAAACACCATATATTTT.